Listed below are T cell receptor beta chains from one sample, sequenced in a study of cytomegalovirus exposure and HLA in healthy donors. Generated by immunoSEQ multiplex PCR, the TCRdb table keeps only in-frame clones and is missing some. The table shows roughly 260,000 clones, with around 89% occurring only once. Sequenced material: PBMCs. These receptors were collected from a woman aged 18-29 years in good health and CMV-seronegative. Both conserved end residues are part of each CDR3. Each record gives: D gene, J gene, V gene, clone size, CDR3 protein, CDR3 DNA. The D gene is left open where the match is weak. Part of the rows lack a size; the others show once, few, many or a class for expanded clones.

d_gene: TRBD1
j_gene: TRBJ2-7
v_gene: TRBV27
abundance: -
CDR3aa: CASSMPGQGLYEQYF
CDR3nt: TGTGCCAGCAGTATGCCGGGACAGGGACTCTACGAGCAGTACTTC

d_gene: -
j_gene: TRBJ1-5
v_gene: TRBV27
abundance: -
CDR3aa: CASSLGGKSNQPQHF
CDR3nt: TGTGCCAGCAGTTTAGGGGGGAAGAGCAATCAGCCCCAGCATTTT

d_gene: TRBD2
j_gene: TRBJ2-3
v_gene: TRBV15
abundance: -
CDR3aa: CATSRGALAGWSTDTQYF
CDR3nt: TGTGCCACCAGCAGAGGCGCGCTAGCGGGGTGGAGCACAGATACGCAGTATTTT

d_gene: TRBD2
j_gene: TRBJ2-5
v_gene: TRBV2
abundance: once
CDR3aa: CASSEAFRGGRETQYF
CDR3nt: TGTGCCAGCAGTGAAGCATTCCGGGGGGGCCGAGAGACCCAGTACTTC

d_gene: TRBD1
j_gene: TRBJ2-3
v_gene: TRBV27
abundance: -
CDR3aa: CASSRGDRGYGDTQYF
CDR3nt: TGTGCCAGCAGTAGAGGGGACAGGGGTTACGGAGATACGCAGTATTTT

d_gene: -
j_gene: TRBJ1-1
v_gene: TRBV2
abundance: -
CDR3aa: CASIGQTTLNTEAFF
CDR3nt: TGTGCCAGCATTGGACAAACTACCCTGAACACTGAAGCTTTCTTT

d_gene: -
j_gene: TRBJ2-5
v_gene: TRBV7-8
abundance: -
CDR3aa: CASSGRTAFQETQYF
CDR3nt: TGTGCCAGCAGCGGAAGGACAGCCTTCCAAGAGACCCAGTACTTC

d_gene: TRBD1
j_gene: TRBJ1-6
v_gene: TRBV28
abundance: -
CDR3aa: CASSPDRVGNSPLHF
CDR3nt: TGTGCCAGCAGTCCCGACAGGGTGGGTAATTCACCCCTCCACTTT

d_gene: TRBD1
j_gene: TRBJ1-1
v_gene: TRBV5-1
abundance: -
CDR3aa: CASSPGTGGTEAFF
CDR3nt: TGCGCCAGCAGCCCAGGGACAGGGGGCACTGAAGCTTTCTTT

d_gene: -
j_gene: TRBJ2-5
v_gene: TRBV7-9
abundance: -
CDR3aa: CASSQSVGETQYF
CDR3nt: TGTGCCAGCAGCCAATCGGTGGGCGAGACCCAGTACTTC

d_gene: -
j_gene: TRBJ1-2
v_gene: TRBV6-5
abundance: -
CDR3aa: CASSYSREANYGYTF
CDR3nt: TGTGCCAGCAGTTACTCCAGGGAAGCTAACTATGGCTACACCTTC

d_gene: -
j_gene: TRBJ2-7
v_gene: TRBV5-4
abundance: -
CDR3aa: CASSGRGDGYEQYF
CDR3nt: TGTGCCAGCAGCGGCAGGGGTGACGGCTACGAGCAGTACTTC

d_gene: -
j_gene: TRBJ1-1
v_gene: TRBV6-5
abundance: -
CDR3aa: CASSPPTGRNTEAFF
CDR3nt: TGTGCCAGCAGTCCCCCTACGGGGAGGAACACTGAAGCTTTCTTT

d_gene: TRBD1
j_gene: TRBJ1-5
v_gene: TRBV10-3
abundance: -
CDR3aa: CAISPGQGYQPQHF
CDR3nt: TGTGCCATCAGTCCGGGACAGGGGTATCAGCCCCAGCATTTT

d_gene: -
j_gene: TRBJ2-3
v_gene: TRBV5-4
abundance: once
CDR3aa: CASSFSLAEQYF
CDR3nt: TGTGCCAGCAGCTTTAGTCTAGCTGAGCAGTATTTT

d_gene: TRBD1
j_gene: TRBJ1-5
v_gene: TRBV15
abundance: once
CDR3aa: CATSRDRGNQPQHF
CDR3nt: TGTGCCACCAGCAGGGACAGGGGGAATCAGCCCCAGCATTTT

d_gene: -
j_gene: TRBJ2-5
v_gene: TRBV5-1
abundance: -
CDR3aa: CASSLYRTETQYF
CDR3nt: TGCGCCAGCAGCTTGTACAGGACGGAGACCCAGTACTTC

d_gene: -
j_gene: TRBJ2-7
v_gene: TRBV7-9
abundance: -
CDR3aa: CASSLRDSYEQYF
CDR3nt: TGTGCCAGCAGCTTACGGGACTCCTACGAGCAGTACTTC

d_gene: -
j_gene: TRBJ2-7
v_gene: TRBV11-2
abundance: -
CDR3aa: CASSRLSFYPRAGGYEQYF
CDR3nt: TGTGCCAGCAGCCGATTATCATTTTACCCCCGCGCCGGGGGATACGAGCAGTACTTC

d_gene: TRBD1
j_gene: TRBJ2-6
v_gene: TRBV7-3
abundance: -
CDR3aa: CASSLRGQGSGANVLTF
CDR3nt: TGTGCCAGCAGCTTACGGGGACAGGGCTCTGGGGCCAACGTCCTGACTTTC

d_gene: -
j_gene: TRBJ2-2
v_gene: TRBV4-3
abundance: -
CDR3aa: CASSAAAGASGELFF
CDR3nt: TGCGCCAGCAGCGCCGCCGCGGGGGCCTCCGGGGAGCTGTTTTTT

d_gene: TRBD1
j_gene: TRBJ2-7
v_gene: TRBV7-8
abundance: -
CDR3aa: CASSLGGTGWYF
CDR3nt: TGTGCCAGCAGCTTAGGGGGGACAGGGTGGTACTTC

d_gene: -
j_gene: TRBJ1-5
v_gene: TRBV2
abundance: -
CDR3aa: CASRAPQGYSNQPQHF
CDR3nt: TGTGCCAGCAGGGCACCACAGGGTTATAGCAATCAGCCCCAGCATTTT

d_gene: -
j_gene: TRBJ1-3
v_gene: TRBV14
abundance: -
CDR3aa: CASSKRTGQRLSGNTIYF
CDR3nt: TGTGCCAGCAGCAAACGGACCGGACAGCGCCTCTCTGGAAACACCATATATTTT

d_gene: TRBD1
j_gene: TRBJ1-4
v_gene: TRBV4-1
abundance: -
CDR3aa: CASSHGTGWNEKLFF
CDR3nt: TGCGCCAGCAGCCACGGGACAGGGTGGAATGAAAAACTGTTTTTT

d_gene: -
j_gene: TRBJ2-1
v_gene: TRBV5-1
abundance: -
CDR3aa: CASSLVWRGPNNEQFF
CDR3nt: TGCGCCAGCAGCTTGGTCTGGCGGGGGCCGAACAATGAGCAGTTCTTC

d_gene: TRBD2
j_gene: TRBJ2-5
v_gene: TRBV19
abundance: -
CDR3aa: CASSTIAGEETQYF
CDR3nt: TGTGCCAGTAGTACGATAGCGGGGGAGGAGACCCAGTACTTC

d_gene: TRBD2
j_gene: TRBJ2-7
v_gene: TRBV5-4
abundance: -
CDR3aa: CASSSGHSGGTYEQYF
CDR3nt: TGTGCCAGCAGCTCGGGGCATAGCGGGGGGACCTACGAGCAGTACTTC

d_gene: TRBD2
j_gene: TRBJ2-1
v_gene: TRBV4-1
abundance: -
CDR3aa: CASSQGVGGSYNEQFF
CDR3nt: TGCGCCAGCAGCCAAGGCGTGGGGGGGTCCTACAATGAGCAGTTCTTC

d_gene: -
j_gene: TRBJ1-4
v_gene: TRBV6-1
abundance: -
CDR3aa: CASSARTGKLFF
CDR3nt: TGTGCCAGCAGCGCCCGAACAGGGAAACTGTTTTTT

d_gene: TRBD2
j_gene: TRBJ2-7
v_gene: TRBV11-2
abundance: -
CDR3aa: CASSFSGGRIYEQYF
CDR3nt: TGTGCCAGCAGCTTTAGCGGGGGTAGGATCTACGAGCAGTACTTC

d_gene: TRBD2
j_gene: TRBJ2-3
v_gene: TRBV4-3
abundance: -
CDR3aa: CASSQEGTSGGAFDTQYF
CDR3nt: TGCGCCAGCAGCCAAGAAGGGACTAGCGGGGGGGCCTTCGATACGCAGTATTTT

d_gene: TRBD1
j_gene: TRBJ1-4
v_gene: TRBV19
abundance: -
CDR3aa: CASSISRGTGEKLFF
CDR3nt: TGTGCCAGTAGTATCTCCAGGGGGACGGGTGAAAAACTGTTTTTT

d_gene: -
j_gene: TRBJ1-5
v_gene: TRBV7-9
abundance: -
CDR3aa: CASSRSVSGPQHF
CDR3nt: TGTGCCAGCAGCCGATCCGTATCAGGACCCCAGCATTTT

d_gene: -
j_gene: TRBJ2-7
v_gene: TRBV29-1
abundance: -
CDR3aa: CSVKGTPRSYEQYF
CDR3nt: TGCAGCGTTAAGGGGACACCCCGCTCCTACGAGCAGTACTTC

d_gene: TRBD1
j_gene: TRBJ1-6
v_gene: TRBV28
abundance: -
CDR3aa: CASRDRESLNSPLHF
CDR3nt: TGTGCCAGCCGGGACAGGGAGAGTTTGAATTCACCCCTCCACTTT

d_gene: -
j_gene: TRBJ2-3
v_gene: TRBV6-1
abundance: -
CDR3aa: CASSDYGPLDADTQYF
CDR3nt: TGTGCCAGCAGTGATTATGGGCCCCTCGATGCAGATACGCAGTATTTT

d_gene: -
j_gene: TRBJ1-4
v_gene: TRBV7-6
abundance: -
CDR3aa: CASSLVAERPYEKLFF
CDR3nt: TGTGCCAGCAGCTTAGTTGCGGAGCGCCCTTATGAAAAACTGTTTTTT

d_gene: -
j_gene: TRBJ1-5
v_gene: TRBV12-5
abundance: -
CDR3aa: CASAIIGQGRDQPQHF
CDR3nt: TGTGCTAGTGCTATAATCGGTCAGGGGCGCGATCAGCCCCAGCATTTT

d_gene: TRBD1
j_gene: TRBJ2-7
v_gene: TRBV28
abundance: -
CDR3aa: CASSTGTGVYEQYF
CDR3nt: TGTGCCAGCAGTACCGGGACAGGGGTTTACGAGCAGTACTTC

d_gene: -
j_gene: TRBJ1-2
v_gene: TRBV5-1
abundance: once
CDR3aa: CASSLVAGSDYGYTF
CDR3nt: TGCGCCAGCAGCTTAGTAGCAGGGTCGGACTATGGCTACACCTTC

d_gene: TRBD2
j_gene: TRBJ2-1
v_gene: TRBV9
abundance: -
CDR3aa: CASSAHHGGVVGNEQFF
CDR3nt: TGTGCCAGCAGCGCTCACCACGGGGGGGTAGTGGGCAATGAGCAGTTCTTC

d_gene: -
j_gene: TRBJ1-2
v_gene: TRBV4-1
abundance: few
CDR3aa: CASSQGVADGYTF
CDR3nt: TGCGCCAGCAGCCAAGGGGTAGCTGACGGCTACACCTTC

d_gene: -
j_gene: TRBJ2-1
v_gene: TRBV7-2
abundance: -
CDR3aa: CASSLARDNEQFF
CDR3nt: TGTGCCAGCAGCTTAGCGCGGGACAATGAGCAGTTCTTC

d_gene: -
j_gene: TRBJ2-1
v_gene: TRBV30
abundance: -
CDR3aa: CAWSVRREGEQFF
CDR3nt: TGTGCCTGGAGTGTACGGAGGGAAGGTGAGCAGTTCTTC

d_gene: TRBD2
j_gene: TRBJ2-5
v_gene: TRBV5-1
abundance: -
CDR3aa: CASSFLSGGARETQYF
CDR3nt: TGCGCCAGCAGCTTCCTTAGCGGGGGGGCCCGGGAGACCCAGTACTTC

d_gene: TRBD2
j_gene: TRBJ2-2
v_gene: TRBV28
abundance: -
CDR3aa: CASSLPLTSSGELFF
CDR3nt: TGTGCCAGCAGTTTACCCCTGACTAGCTCCGGGGAGCTGTTTTTT

d_gene: -
j_gene: TRBJ1-6
v_gene: TRBV5-6
abundance: -
CDR3aa: CASSLDRNSPLHF
CDR3nt: TGTGCCAGCAGCTTGGACAGGAATTCACCCCTCCACTTT

d_gene: -
j_gene: TRBJ2-5
v_gene: TRBV30
abundance: -
CDR3aa: CAWSVFRDSQETQYF
CDR3nt: TGTGCCTGGAGCGTTTTCCGGGACTCACAAGAGACCCAGTACTTC

d_gene: -
j_gene: TRBJ1-6
v_gene: TRBV9
abundance: -
CDR3aa: CASSVASNLNSPLHF
CDR3nt: TGTGCCAGCAGCGTAGCTAGCAATCTTAATTCACCCCTCCACTTT

d_gene: -
j_gene: TRBJ1-2
v_gene: TRBV27
abundance: -
CDR3aa: CASSLRRGLDYGYTF
CDR3nt: TGTGCCAGCAGTTTAAGGCGGGGTTTGGACTATGGCTACACCTTC

d_gene: TRBD1
j_gene: TRBJ2-7
v_gene: TRBV16
abundance: -
CDR3aa: CASSQGTAYEQYF
CDR3nt: TGTGCCAGCAGCCAAGGGACAGCATACGAGCAGTACTTC

d_gene: -
j_gene: TRBJ1-2
v_gene: TRBV4-3
abundance: -
CDR3aa: CASSQRPGVGYTF
CDR3nt: TGCGCCAGCAGCCAACGGCCAGGGGTCGGCTACACCTTC

d_gene: -
j_gene: TRBJ2-2
v_gene: TRBV7-3
abundance: -
CDR3aa: CASSPVLMDTFNTGELFF
CDR3nt: TGTGCCAGCAGCCCAGTGTTAATGGACACCTTCAACACCGGGGAGCTGTTTTTT

d_gene: -
j_gene: TRBJ2-7
v_gene: TRBV4-1
abundance: -
CDR3aa: CASSPTGTSTYEQYF
CDR3nt: TGCGCCAGCAGCCCTACAGGTACGAGTACCTACGAGCAGTACTTC

d_gene: -
j_gene: TRBJ2-2
v_gene: TRBV30
abundance: -
CDR3aa: CAWSRGRYTGELFF
CDR3nt: TGTGCCTGGTCTAGGGGGAGATACACCGGGGAGCTGTTTTTT

d_gene: -
j_gene: TRBJ1-1
v_gene: TRBV5-1
abundance: once
CDR3aa: CASSLAGTWLFNTEAFF
CDR3nt: TGCGCCAGCAGCTTGGCCGGGACATGGTTGTTTAACACTGAAGCTTTCTTT

d_gene: -
j_gene: TRBJ2-5
v_gene: TRBV5-5
abundance: -
CDR3aa: CASSLEWGIETQYF
CDR3nt: TGTGCCAGCAGCTTGGAGTGGGGCATCGAGACCCAGTACTTC

d_gene: -
j_gene: TRBJ2-1
v_gene: TRBV4-3
abundance: -
CDR3aa: CASSQNRDNEQFF
CDR3nt: TGCGCCAGCAGCCAAAACAGGGACAATGAGCAGTTCTTC

d_gene: -
j_gene: TRBJ1-1
v_gene: TRBV7-9
abundance: -
CDR3aa: CASSFDTATEAFF
CDR3nt: TGTGCCAGCAGCTTCGACACGGCCACTGAAGCTTTCTTT